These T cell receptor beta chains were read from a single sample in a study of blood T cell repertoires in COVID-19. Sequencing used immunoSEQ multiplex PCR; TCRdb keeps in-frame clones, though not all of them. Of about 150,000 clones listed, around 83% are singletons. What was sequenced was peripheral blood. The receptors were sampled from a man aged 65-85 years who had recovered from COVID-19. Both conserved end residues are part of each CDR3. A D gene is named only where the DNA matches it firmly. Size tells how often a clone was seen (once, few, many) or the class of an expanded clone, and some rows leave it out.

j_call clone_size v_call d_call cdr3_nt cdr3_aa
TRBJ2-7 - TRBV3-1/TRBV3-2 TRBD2 TGTGCCAGCAGCGATGTCGGGGGGAAATACGAGCAGTACTTC CASSDVGGKYEQYF
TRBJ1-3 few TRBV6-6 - TGTGCCAGCGGCTTGACGGACAGCTCTGGAAACACCATATATTTT CASGLTDSSGNTIYF
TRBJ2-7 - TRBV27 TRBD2 TGTGCCAGCAGTCCCACTAGCGGGAGAAGTGAGCAGTACTTC CASSPTSGRSEQYF
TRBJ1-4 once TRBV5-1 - TGCGCCAGCAGCCCCCAGAACACCTTGGAAAAACTGTTTTTT CASSPQNTLEKLFF
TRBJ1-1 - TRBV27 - TGTGCCAGCAGTTTTAAGGCGCGGGCTGAAGCTTTCTTT CASSFKARAEAFF
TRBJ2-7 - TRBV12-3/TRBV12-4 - TGTGCCAGCGGGGGGATTTCCTACGAGCAGTACTTC CASGGISYEQYF
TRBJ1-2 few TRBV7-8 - TGTGCCAGCAGCTTACAGGGTGCTGGCTACACCTTC CASSLQGAGYTF
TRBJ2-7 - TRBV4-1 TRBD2 TGCGCCAGCAGGTCCTTACCGGGGGGACCCTACGAGCAGTACTTC CASRSLPGGPYEQYF
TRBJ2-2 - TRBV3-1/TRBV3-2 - TGTGCCAGCAGCCTTACGACTGGTCTCAACACCGGGGAGCTGTTTTTT CASSLTTGLNTGELFF
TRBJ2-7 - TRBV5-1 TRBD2 TGCGCCAGCAGGCCCGGGAGGCCACCTAGCTCCTACGAGCAGTACTTC CASRPGRPPSSYEQYF
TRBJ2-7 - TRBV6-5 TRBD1 TGTGCCAGCAGTTACGCGGGACAGGGGAGCGGTTACGAGCAGTACTTC CASSYAGQGSGYEQYF
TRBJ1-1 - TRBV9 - TGTGCCAGCAGCGTAGGCGGGGGCGGTTTGAACACTGAAGCTTTCTTT CASSVGGGGLNTEAFF
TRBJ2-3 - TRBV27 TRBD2 TGTGCCAGCAGCCCCCTAGCGGGAGGCACAGATACGCAGTATTTT CASSPLAGGTDTQYF
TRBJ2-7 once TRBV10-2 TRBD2 TGCGCCAGCAGTGATACTAGCGGGAGGGCCAGCTACGAGCAGTACTTC CASSDTSGRASYEQYF
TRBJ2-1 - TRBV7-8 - TGTGCCAGCAGCTTCGGGCACAGGGACAATGAGCAGTTCTTC CASSFGHRDNEQFF
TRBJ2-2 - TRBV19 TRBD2 TGTGCCAGTAGTAGGGGACTAGCGGGAGGCTTCGACACCGGGGAGCTGTTTTTT CASSRGLAGGFDTGELFF
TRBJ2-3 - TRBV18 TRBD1 TGTGCCAGCTCAACACTGACAGGGAAAGATACGCAGTATTTT CASSTLTGKDTQYF
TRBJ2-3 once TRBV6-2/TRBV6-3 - TGTGCCAGCAGTTACCTCAGGGGCAGCACAGATACGCAGTATTTT CASSYLRGSTDTQYF
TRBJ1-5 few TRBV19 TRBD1 TGTGCCAGTTCCGGGACAGGGAATCAGCCCCAGCATTTT CASSGTGNQPQHF
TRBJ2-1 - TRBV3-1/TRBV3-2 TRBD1 TGTGCCAGCAGCACCCGAACGGGACAGAGTGGGAATGAGCAGTTCTTC CASSTRTGQSGNEQFF
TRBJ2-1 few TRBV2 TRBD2 TGTGCCAGCAGTCTCCAAGCGGGAAACAATGAGCAGTTCTTC CASSLQAGNNEQFF
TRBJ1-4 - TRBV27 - TGTGCCACCCACAAGAGTCAGGAAACTTTTGCAACTAATGAAAAACTGTTTTTT CATHKSQETFATNEKLFF
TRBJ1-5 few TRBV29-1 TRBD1 TGCAGCGTTCGGGACAGTGGCAGCAATCAGCCCCAGCATTTT CSVRDSGSNQPQHF
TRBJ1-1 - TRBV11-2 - TGTGCCAGCAGCCCCCGGTGGGGGACAAGCGCTGAAGTTTTCTTT CASSPRWGTSAEVFF
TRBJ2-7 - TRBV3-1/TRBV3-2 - TGTGCCAGCCGACGGGGTCCCGAGCAGTACTTC CASRRGPEQYF
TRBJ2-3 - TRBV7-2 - TGTGCCAGCAGCCCAGTGGCGGGAAGGGTCCTAGATACGCAGTATTTT CASSPVAGRVLDTQYF
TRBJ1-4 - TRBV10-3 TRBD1 TGTGCCATCGGACAGGGAAATGAAAAACTGTTTTTT CAIGQGNEKLFF